The rows below give T cell receptor beta chains drawn from one sample of a study of post-analysis software for immune sequencing data. A single record per CDR3 protein comes from TCRdb applying MiXCR to the PCR reads. The sample lists roughly 670,000 distinct CDR3 sequences, approximately 60% occurring once. Sequencing was done on a sample of blood. All receptors come from a girl aged 2 to 10 with multiple sclerosis. Each CDR3 is given with its conserved first and last residue.

TRBV5-6	TRBJ2-7	CASSGDSREQYF
TRBV9	NA	CASSPNSGGGNEQYF
TRBV7-9	NA	CASSRGSGTVYPEQYF
TRBV7-2	TRBJ2-3	CASSEGAGITDTQYF
TRBV12-3/TRBV12-4	TRBJ1-5	CASSNSGQGTYQPQHF
TRBV7-8	TRBJ2-1	CASSLDGGPYNEQFF
TRBV5-1	TRBJ2-7	CASSPLGDRGTHEQYF
TRBV29-1	TRBJ2-1	CSAKGALDEQFF
TRBV5-1	TRBJ2-7	CASSWRTSGGSSYEQYF
TRBV4-3	TRBJ1-2	CASSPTLTGIGGYTF
TRBV29-1	TRBJ2-1	CSVYRTGGGHNEQFF
TRBV27	TRBJ2-1	CASSPGTSGDYEQFF
TRBV12-3/TRBV12-4	TRBJ2-7	CASSPKPYEQYF
TRBV4-1	TRBJ1-5	CASSQVEQVNQPQHF
TRBV4-2	TRBJ2-3	CASSQEGIGADTQYF
TRBV15	TRBJ2-3	CATSRERREPTDTQYF
TRBV29-1	TRBJ2-7	CSVRIDSSNYEQYF
TRBV5-1	TRBJ2-3	CASSMGLAGGRYF
TRBV29-1	TRBJ2-5	CSVEEGGGETQYF
TRBV9	TRBJ2-6	CASSASETGTANVLTF